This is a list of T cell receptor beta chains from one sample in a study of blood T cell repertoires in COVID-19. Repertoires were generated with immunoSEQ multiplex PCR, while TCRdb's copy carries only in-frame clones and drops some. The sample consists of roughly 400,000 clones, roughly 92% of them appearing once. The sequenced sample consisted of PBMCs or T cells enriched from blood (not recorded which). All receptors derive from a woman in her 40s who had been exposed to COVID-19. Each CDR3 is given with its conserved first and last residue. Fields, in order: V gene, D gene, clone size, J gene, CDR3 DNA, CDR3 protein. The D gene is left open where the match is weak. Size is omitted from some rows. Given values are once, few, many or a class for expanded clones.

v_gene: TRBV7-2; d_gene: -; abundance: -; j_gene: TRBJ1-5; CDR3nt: TGTGCCAGCAGCGCCAGGGGAGAACTTAGCAATCAGCCCCAGCATTTT; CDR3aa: CASSARGELSNQPQHF
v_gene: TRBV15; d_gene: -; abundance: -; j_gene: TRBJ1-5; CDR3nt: TGTGCCACCAGCGGAGGACAGTCGAATCAGCCCCAGCATTTT; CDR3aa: CATSGGQSNQPQHF
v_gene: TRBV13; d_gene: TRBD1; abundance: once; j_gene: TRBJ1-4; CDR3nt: TGTGCCAGCAGCTTAGGCCCGAGGACAGGGATATTCAAGAGGTCTAATGAAAAACTGTTTTTT; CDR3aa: CASSLGPRTGIFKRSNEKLFF
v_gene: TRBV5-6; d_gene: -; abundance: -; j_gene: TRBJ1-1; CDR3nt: TGTGCCAGCAGCTTGTATTCTGAAGCTTTCTTT; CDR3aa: CASSLYSEAFF
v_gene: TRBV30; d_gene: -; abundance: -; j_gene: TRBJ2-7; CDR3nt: TGTGCCTGGGGGGGCAGCTACGAGCAGTACTTC; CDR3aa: CAWGGSYEQYF
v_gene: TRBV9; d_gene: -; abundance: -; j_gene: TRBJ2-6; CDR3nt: TGTGCCAGCAGCGTAGTCAGTTCTGGGGCCAACGTCCTGACTTTC; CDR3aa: CASSVVSSGANVLTF
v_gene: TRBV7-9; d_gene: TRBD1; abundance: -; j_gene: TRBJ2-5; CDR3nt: TGTGCCAGCAGTCAGGGGACAGGGAGAGAGACCCAGTACTTC; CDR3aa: CASSQGTGRETQYF
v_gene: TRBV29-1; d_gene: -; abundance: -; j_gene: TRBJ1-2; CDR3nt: TGCAGCGTTGAAGGTGGAGGAGGTGGCTACACCTTC; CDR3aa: CSVEGGGGGYTF
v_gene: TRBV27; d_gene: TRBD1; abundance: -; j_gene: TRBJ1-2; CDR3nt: TGTGCCAGCAGTCCATTTGCCCAACAGGGGGTCGTCTATGGCTACACCTTC; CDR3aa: CASSPFAQQGVVYGYTF
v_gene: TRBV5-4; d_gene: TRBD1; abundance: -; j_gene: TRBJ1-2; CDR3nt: TGTGCCAGCAGCTATTACCAGGGGGCAACCTATGGCTACACCTTC; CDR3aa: CASSYYQGATYGYTF
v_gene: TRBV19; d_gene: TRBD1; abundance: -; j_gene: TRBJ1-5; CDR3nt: TGTGCCACCGAGACAGGGGTAGGCAATCAGCCCCAGCATTTT; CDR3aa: CATETGVGNQPQHF
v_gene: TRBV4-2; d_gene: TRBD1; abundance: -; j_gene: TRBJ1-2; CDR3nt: TGTGCCAGCAGCCAAGATCCTGGGACAGGGGCGTATGGCTACACCTTC; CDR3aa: CASSQDPGTGAYGYTF
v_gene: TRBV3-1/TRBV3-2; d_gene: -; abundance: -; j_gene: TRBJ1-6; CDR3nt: TGTGCCAGCAGCCCCAAAACGGGATCACCCCTCCACTTT; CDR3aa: CASSPKTGSPLHF
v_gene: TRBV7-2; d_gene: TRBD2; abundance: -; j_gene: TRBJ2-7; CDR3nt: TGTGCCAGCAGCCTACGACTAGCGCTCGCCTACGAGCAGTACTTC; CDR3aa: CASSLRLALAYEQYF
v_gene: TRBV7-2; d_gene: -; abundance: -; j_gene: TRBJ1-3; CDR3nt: TGTGCCAGCAGCTTGGCCGGAAACACCATATATTTT; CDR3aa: CASSLAGNTIYF
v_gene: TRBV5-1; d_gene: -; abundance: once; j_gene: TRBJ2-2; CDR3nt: TGCGCCAGCAGCTTGGCAAAAAACACCGGGGAGCTGTTTTTT; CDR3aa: CASSLAKNTGELFF
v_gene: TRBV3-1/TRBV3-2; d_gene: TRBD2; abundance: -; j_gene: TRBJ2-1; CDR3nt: TGTGCCAGCAGCCAAGAACCGACTAGCGGGGTTAACAATGAGCAGTTCTTC; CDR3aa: CASSQEPTSGVNNEQFF
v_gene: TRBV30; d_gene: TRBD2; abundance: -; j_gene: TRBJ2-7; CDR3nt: TGTGCCTGGAATAGCGGGAACTACGAGCAGTACTTC; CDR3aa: CAWNSGNYEQYF
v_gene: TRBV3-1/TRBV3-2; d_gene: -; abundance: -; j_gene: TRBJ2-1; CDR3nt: TGTGCCAGCAGCCAAGATGTGTACAGGCGGTTCTTC; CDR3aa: CASSQDVYRRFF
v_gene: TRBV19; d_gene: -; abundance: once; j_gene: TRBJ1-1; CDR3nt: TGTGCCAGTAGTATCAATAGGGGAGGTGGCACTGAAGCTTTCTTT; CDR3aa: CASSINRGGGTEAFF
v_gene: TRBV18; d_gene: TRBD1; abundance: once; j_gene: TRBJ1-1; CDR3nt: TGTGCCAGCCGACCAACGACAGGGGGGATGAACACTGAAGCTTTCTTT; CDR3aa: CASRPTTGGMNTEAFF
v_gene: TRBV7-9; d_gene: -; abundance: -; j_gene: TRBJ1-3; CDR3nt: TGTGCCAGCAGCCTACAGGCCTCTGGAAACACCATATATTTT; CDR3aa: CASSLQASGNTIYF
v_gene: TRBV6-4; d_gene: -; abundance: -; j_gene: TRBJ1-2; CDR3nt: TGTGCCAGCAGGGACAGAGACTATGGCTACACCTTC; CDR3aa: CASRDRDYGYTF
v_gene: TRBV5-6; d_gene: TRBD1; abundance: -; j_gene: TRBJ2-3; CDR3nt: TGTGCCAGCAGCTTTTCTACAGGGGGCGGTACAGATACGCAGTATTTT; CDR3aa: CASSFSTGGGTDTQYF
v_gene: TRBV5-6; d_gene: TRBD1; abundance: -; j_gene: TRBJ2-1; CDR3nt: TGTGCCAGCAGCGAACGGGACAGGGGATCCCACAATGAGCAGTTCTTC; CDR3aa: CASSERDRGSHNEQFF
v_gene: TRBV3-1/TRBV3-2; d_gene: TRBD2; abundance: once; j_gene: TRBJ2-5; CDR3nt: TGTGCCAGCAGCCAAGTAAGAGGGACTAAGCAAGAGACCCAGTACTTC; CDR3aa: CASSQVRGTKQETQYF
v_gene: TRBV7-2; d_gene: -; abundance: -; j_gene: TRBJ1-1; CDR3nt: TGTGCCAGCAGCTTAGTTGAGGACACTGAAGCTTTCTTT; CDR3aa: CASSLVEDTEAFF
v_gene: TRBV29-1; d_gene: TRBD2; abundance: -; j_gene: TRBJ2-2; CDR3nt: TGCAGCGTTGTAGTGGGAGGGACCGGGGAGCTGTTTTTT; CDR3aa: CSVVVGGTGELFF
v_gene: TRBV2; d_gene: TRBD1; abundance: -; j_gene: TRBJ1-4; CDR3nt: TGTGCCAGCAGCGACAGGGGGCCTAGAGAAAAACTGTTTTTT; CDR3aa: CASSDRGPREKLFF
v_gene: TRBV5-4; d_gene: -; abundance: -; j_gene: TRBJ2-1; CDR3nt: TGTGCCAGCAGCTTGGCTGACATCTCCTCACAACGTGAGCAGTTCTTC; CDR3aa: CASSLADISSQREQFF
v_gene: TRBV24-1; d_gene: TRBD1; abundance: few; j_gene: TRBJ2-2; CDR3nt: TGTGCCACGGACGCAGGGGGCTGGACCGGGGAGCTGTTTTTT; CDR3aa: CATDAGGWTGELFF
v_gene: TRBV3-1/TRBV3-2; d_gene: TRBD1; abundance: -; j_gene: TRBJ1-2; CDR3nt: TGTGCCAGCAGAACATCCGGGACAGGGGGCGATGGCTACACCTTC; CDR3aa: CASRTSGTGGDGYTF
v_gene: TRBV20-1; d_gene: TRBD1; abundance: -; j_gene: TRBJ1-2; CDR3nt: TGCAGTGCTAGTACGGCCCGAGGCAGGGGAACAGGGGATGGCTACACCTTC; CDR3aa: CSASTARGRGTGDGYTF
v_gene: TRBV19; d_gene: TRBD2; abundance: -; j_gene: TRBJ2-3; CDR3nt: TGTGCCAGTAGTACGGGACTAGCGTCAACAGATACGCAGTATTTT; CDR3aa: CASSTGLASTDTQYF
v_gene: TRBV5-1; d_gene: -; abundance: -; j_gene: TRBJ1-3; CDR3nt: TGCGCCAGCAGTACAGGACAAGGAAACACCATATATTTT; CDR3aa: CASSTGQGNTIYF
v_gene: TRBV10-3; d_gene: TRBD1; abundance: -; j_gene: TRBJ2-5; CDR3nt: TGTGCCATCAATGACAGGGTCGGGGAGACCCAGTACTTC; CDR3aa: CAINDRVGETQYF